These 27 T cell receptor beta chains share one sample of origin, sequenced in a study of blood T cell repertoires in COVID-19. Sequencing used immunoSEQ multiplex PCR; TCRdb keeps in-frame clones, though not all of them. The sample includes 95,000 to 150,000 clones, less than 90% seen only once; the top ten take 5% to 7.5%. The sequenced material came from peripheral blood. Receptors were obtained from a man at least 80 years old with active or convalescent COVID-19.

J is TRBJ2-5 and V is TRBV12-5; TRBD2 matches at 11 bases. V shed 5 bases, J shed 3 bases, and the junction held 17 bases outside the gene matches. The germline CDR1 and CDR2 sequences are LGHNT and FRNRAP. This CDR3 has 19 residues. CDR3 in DNA: TGTGCTAGTGGTCCTGGGACTAGCGGTTTATTTCCCCTAAAAGAGACCCAGTACTTC. This sequence encodes CASGPGTSGLFPLKETQYF.

V is TRBV11-2 and J is TRBJ2-1; 7 nucleotides align to TRBD2. Germline CDR1 reads SGHAT; CDR2 reads FQNNGV. There are 15 residues in the CDR3. The ends lost 2 bases at V and 7 bases at J; junction bases unmatched: 8. The CDR3 sequence: CASSLYGLVGNEQFF. The CDR3 bases are TGTGCCAGCAGCTTATACGGACTAGTAGGTAATGAGCAGTTCTTC.

This sequence joins TRBV30 and TRBJ1-6, with a tentative D call TRBD1 (5 bases). Germline V CDR1 and CDR2: GTSNPN, SVGIG (reference sequence). The CDR3 covers 16 residues. The ends were cut back, 2 bases at V and 8 bases at J, with 19 bases in the middle. Here the CDR3 reads CAWSPPQGGDDSPLHF. In DNA form, the CDR3 reads TGTGCCTGGAGTCCCCCGCAGGGAGGGGACGATTCACCCCTCCACTTT.

This rearrangement joins TRBV29-1 to TRBJ2-3; TRBD1 agrees at 9 bases. Trimming cost V 5 bases and J 4 bases; bases outside gene matches: 10. Per the germline V gene, CDR1 is SQVTM and CDR2 is ANQGSEA. This CDR3 spans 15 amino acids. CDR3 residues: CSVCARDRDPDTQYF. In DNA form, the CDR3 reads TGCAGCGTTTGTGCACGGGACAGGGACCCAGATACGCAGTATTTT.

This sequence joins TRBV29-1 and TRBJ2-7, with a possible D match to TRBD1 (6 bases). The germline CDR1 and CDR2 sequences are SQVTM and ANQGSEA. The CDR3 totals 12 residues. Trimming removed 3 bases from V and 7 bases from J, with 13 bases in between. Here the CDR3 DNA reads TGCAGCGTTGAGCCCACTAGGGGGGAGCAGTACTTC. Translating gives CSVEPTRGEQYF.

The J gene is TRBJ1-2, the V gene TRBV6-6; the D gene is possibly TRBD1 (5 bases). Germline V gene sequence: CDR1 MNHNY, CDR2 SVGAGI (reference sequence). V lost 6 bases to trimming and J lost 8 bases, with 13 bases between them. The CDR3 loop spans 12 amino acids. The chain's CDR3 is CASSPTGVGYTF. The DNA for the CDR3 is TGTGCCAGCAGCCCCACGGGGGTGGGCTACACCTTC.

This chain joins TRBV6-5 and TRBJ2-5; 9 bases are a match to TRBD1. This CDR3 region has 13 residues. Germline CDR1 reads MNHEY; CDR2 reads SVGAGI. Trimming at V came to 5 bases and at J to 5 bases, leaving 3 bases not matched to a gene. Here the CDR3 DNA reads TGTGCCAGCAGTCGACAGGGGGGGGAGACCCAGTACTTC. Residues: CASSRQGGETQYF.

V usage is TRBV28 and J usage is TRBJ2-7, with 10 nucleotides matching TRBD1. This CDR3 spans 14 amino acids. Germline V lookup: CDR1 MDHEN, CDR2 SYDVKM. Losses at the gene ends were 3 bases for V and 4 bases for J; bases not matched to a gene: 3. CDR3 DNA sequence: TGTGCCAGCAGTTTGGGGGGACAGGGGTACGAGCAGTACTTC. It encodes CASSLGGQGYEQYF.

This clone turned up a few times. The V call is TRBV9, the J call TRBJ1-1; TRBD1 might be the D (5 bases). Germline-derived CDR1 and CDR2 are SGDLS and YYNGEE. Trimming shortened V by 4 bases and J by 5 bases, and 21 bases separated the two germline ends. CDR3 length: 16 residues. This chain's CDR3 is CASSRTSRQRGTEAFF. The CDR3, as DNA: TGTGCCAGCAGCCGTACGTCCCGACAGCGGGGGACTGAAGCTTTCTTT.

The chain recombines TRBV4-3 with TRBJ1-2; 9 nucleotides align to TRBD1. V lost 1 base to trimming and J lost 4 bases; unmatched junction nucleotides: 4. The CDR3 is made up of 15 amino acids. Germline V lookup: CDR1 LGHNA, CDR2 YSLEER. The CDR3 DNA reads TGCGCCAGCAGCCAAGGGACAGGGGCATCCTATGGCTACACCTTC. Amino acids: CASSQGTGASYGYTF.

The V gene is TRBV12-5, the J gene TRBJ2-1; 10 nucleotides match TRBD2. The CDR3 covers 17 residues. Germline trimming cut 2 bases from V and 4 bases from J; bases unmatched to any gene: 8. Germline values: CDR1 LGHNT, CDR2 FRNRAP. CDR3 sequence: CASGLTKRGGGYNEQFF. DNA for the CDR3: TGTGCTAGTGGTTTGACCAAGCGGGGGGGTGGTTACAATGAGCAGTTCTTC.

This rearrangement joins TRBV18 to TRBJ2-2; D remains ambiguous. V was pared by 3 bases and J by 0 bases, with 5 bases between. CDR3 length: 14 amino acids. Germline V gene lookup returns CDR1 KGHSH and CDR2 LQKENI. The CDR3 sequence is CASSPSPNTGELFF. The CDR3 bases are TGTGCCAGCTCACCGAGCCCGAACACCGGGGAGCTGTTTTTT.

V gene TRBV11-2 combines with J gene TRBJ2-3; 8 nucleotides agree with TRBD2. Germline V gives CDR1 SGHAT, CDR2 FQNNGV. The CDR3 runs 16 residues. V gave up 3 bases and J gave up 5 bases; unmatched junction bases: 10. CDR3 sequence reads: CASSFRGSGTRDTQYF. The DNA for the CDR3 is TGTGCCAGCAGCTTTAGGGGAAGCGGGACTAGAGATACGCAGTATTTT. Full variable domain (missing parts from reference TRBV11-2 and TRBJ2-3): EAGVAQSPRYKIIEKRQSVAFWCNPISGHATLYWYQQILGQGPKLLIQFQNNGVVDDSQLPKDRFSAERLKGVDSTLKIQPAKLEDSAVYLCASSFRGSGTRDTQYFGPGTRLTVL.

This sequence joins TRBV19 and TRBJ1-5; D uncertain. Trimming took 3 bases from V and 7 from J, leaving 19 bases between them. From germline, CDR1 is LNHDA and CDR2 SQIVND (reference sequence). This CDR3 contains 16 residues. The DNA for the CDR3 is TGTGCCAGTAGTATTGGGGTCGGGGAATTGGGGCAGCCCCAGCATTTT. It encodes CASSIGVGELGQPQHF.

This clone was seen a handful of times. The rearrangement uses TRBV29-1 and TRBJ1-1, with a weak D call TRBD1 (6 bases). The CDR3 loop spans 13 amino acids. Germline CDR1 is SQVTM and CDR2 is ANQGSEA. V lost 6 bases and J lost 2, with 13 bases in between. The CDR3 nucleotides read TGCAGCGTAGTTACGGACAGTAACACTGAAGCTTTCTTT. This codes for CSVVTDSNTEAFF.

There are a few counts of this clone. This chain links TRBV4-3 with TRBJ2-7; 11 bases map to TRBD2. The CDR3 is 16 residues long. V dropped 4 bases and J dropped 2; count of bases not matched to a gene: 7. Per germline, CDR1 LGHNA and CDR2 YSLEER. CDR3 amino acids: CASSRSTSGGPYEQYF. CDR3 DNA: TGCGCCAGCAGCCGATCAACTAGCGGGGGTCCCTACGAGCAGTACTTC.

V is TRBV6-5 and J is TRBJ2-3; D perhaps matches TRBD1 (6 bases). Germline V lookup: CDR1 MNHEY, CDR2 SVGAGI. This CDR3 spans 14 amino acids. V was shortened by 6 bases and J by 1 base, with 11 bases between the two germline ends. The DNA for the CDR3 is TGTGCCAGCAGAGGGGGATTTGGCACAGATACGCAGTATTTT. Protein sequence: CASRGGFGTDTQYF.

The chain carries TRBV27 and TRBJ1-5; D ambiguous. The CDR3 runs 14 residues. V was trimmed by 5 bases and J by 3 bases, leaving 11 bases between them. Germline V gene lookup returns CDR1 MNHEY and CDR2 SMNVEV (reference sequence). The DNA of the CDR3 is TGTGCCAGCAGTGGTCCGGGGTACAATCAGCCCCAGCATTTT. Protein product: CASSGPGYNQPQHF.

The V and J genes are TRBV5-1 and TRBJ2-5, with 7 bases aligning to TRBD2. The CDR3 loop spans 13 amino acids. V was pared by 3 bases and J by 5 bases, with 4 bases of the junction left unmatched. In germline, CDR1 is SGHRS, CDR2 YFSETQ. CDR3 sequence reads: CASSWTRWETQYF. CDR3 DNA: TGCGCCAGCAGCTGGACTAGGTGGGAGACCCAGTACTTC.

This clone has a handful of counts. The V gene is TRBV2, the J gene TRBJ1-6; 7 bases align to TRBD1. With V trimmed by 5 bases and J by 10 bases, 8 bases remained unmatched. The CDR3 runs to 14 residues. Germline CDR1 is SNHLY and CDR2 is FYNNEI. Here the CDR3 DNA reads TGTGCCAGCAGTAGGGAGACAGGGCAATCACCCCTCCACTTT. Amino acid sequence: CASSRETGQSPLHF. Full variable domain (rest looked up from reference TRBV2 and TRBJ1-6): EPEVTQTPSHQVTQMGQEVILRCVPISNHLYFYWYRQILGQKVEFLVSFYNNEISEKSEIFDDQFSVERPDGSNFTLKIRSTKLEDSAMYFCASSRETGQSPLHFGNGTRLTVT.

This chain links TRBV5-1 with TRBJ2-3; a possible D gene is TRBD1 (6 bases). V was trimmed by 4 bases and J by 0 bases, leaving 15 bases between them. This CDR3 contains 16 residues. Germline assignment: CDR1 SGHRS and CDR2 YFSETQ. CDR3 sequence (DNA): TGCGCCAGCAGCCACCCCGGGACACCGAGCACAGATACGCAGTATTTT. Translation gives CASSHPGTPSTDTQYF.

The chain couples TRBV2 to TRBJ2-7; the D gene is possibly TRBD1 (6 bases). The V and J ends lost 5 bases and 6 bases respectively, with 11 bases between them. CDR3 size: 12 residues. Per the germline V gene, CDR1 is SNHLY and CDR2 is FYNNEI. The CDR3 DNA reads TGTGCCAGCAGTAGTACAGGGTCCGAGCAGTACTTC. Residues: CASSSTGSEQYF.

The chain uses TRBV6-5 and TRBJ1-2, with a tentative D call TRBD1 (6 bases). Per germline, CDR1 MNHEY and CDR2 SVGAGI. The CDR3 loop spans 13 amino acids. Trimming removed 5 bases from V and 8 bases from J, with 15 bases in between. The CDR3, as DNA: TGTGCCAGCAGTCCCCGGGCAGGGGAGGGCTACACCTTC. Its protein is CASSPRAGEGYTF.

This clone was picked up a small number of times. The CDR3 nucleotides read TGTGCCAGCAGTCCCCTGGAGGACAGGAGGCAGCCCCAGCATTTT. It codes for CASSPLEDRRQPQHF. This rearrangement joins TRBV6-2 or TRBV6-3 to TRBJ1-5, with 7 nucleotides matching TRBD1. V shed 5 bases, J shed 7 bases, and the junction held 11 bases outside the gene matches. This CDR3 spans 15 amino acids. Germline V CDR1 and CDR2: MNHEY, SVGEGT.

The chain employs TRBV18 and TRBJ2-1, with D hard to call. From germline, CDR1 is KGHSH and CDR2 LQKENI. This CDR3 comprises 14 residues. Trimming pared 1 base from V and 4 bases from J, leaving 8 bases between. CDR3 amino acids: CASSPQNSYNEQFF. The CDR3 nucleotides read TGTGCCAGCTCACCACAGAACTCATACAATGAGCAGTTCTTC.

The V call is TRBV19, the J call TRBJ1-5; D might be TRBD1 (5 bases). V was cut by 5 bases and J by 1 base, with 9 bases left in between. Per germline, CDR1 LNHDA and CDR2 SQIVND (reference sequence). This CDR3 has 14 amino acids. CDR3 sequence: CASSDSGSNQPQHF. As DNA, the CDR3 is TGTGCCAGTAGTGATTCAGGGAGCAATCAGCCCCAGCATTTT. Drawing the rest from reference TRBV19 and TRBJ1-5, the complete variable domain is DGGITQSPKYLFRKEGQNVTLSCEQNLNHDAMYWYRQDPGQGLRLIYYSQIVNDFQKGDIAEGYSVSREKKESFPLTVTSAQKNPTAFYLCASSDSGSNQPQHFGDGTRLSIL.

The J gene is TRBJ2-3, the V gene TRBV15; TRBD1 is a possible D gene (5 bases). CDR3 size: 15 residues. CDR1 LNHNV and CDR2 YYDKDF come from the germline V gene (reference sequence). V was clipped by 6 bases and J by 0 bases, with 13 bases between them. In DNA, the CDR3 is TGTGCCACCAGTCTTCGGCCAGGGAGCACAGATACGCAGTATTTT. Translation gives CATSLRPGSTDTQYF.